This T cell receptor beta chain was observed in a study of circulating and synovial CD4+ cells in juvenile arthritis. The study's findings and limits: Bulk blood CD4 samples held at least an order of magnitude more or fewer genomes than CPL. Diversity here was lower than in bulk blood CD4 cells.

Produced via immunoSEQ multiplex PCR; TCRdb's table is partial and in-frame only. The table has 35,000 or so clones, roughly 95% seen once. V shed 4 bases, J shed 1 base, and the junction held 5 bases outside the gene matches. CDR3 size: 16 residues. The germline V gene has CDR1 MNHNS and CDR2 SASEGT. About this clone itself: Its specificity is unknown.

The chain links TRBV6-1 to TRBJ2-2, with 8 bases matching TRBD2. This TCR was sampled from a human donor with juvenile idiopathic arthritis. The sequencing input was CD4+ T cells from blood. The CDR3 reads CASSVITSGNTGELFF. CDR3 DNA sequence: TGTGCCAGCAGTGTAATAACTAGCGGGAACACCGGGGAGCTGTTTTTT.